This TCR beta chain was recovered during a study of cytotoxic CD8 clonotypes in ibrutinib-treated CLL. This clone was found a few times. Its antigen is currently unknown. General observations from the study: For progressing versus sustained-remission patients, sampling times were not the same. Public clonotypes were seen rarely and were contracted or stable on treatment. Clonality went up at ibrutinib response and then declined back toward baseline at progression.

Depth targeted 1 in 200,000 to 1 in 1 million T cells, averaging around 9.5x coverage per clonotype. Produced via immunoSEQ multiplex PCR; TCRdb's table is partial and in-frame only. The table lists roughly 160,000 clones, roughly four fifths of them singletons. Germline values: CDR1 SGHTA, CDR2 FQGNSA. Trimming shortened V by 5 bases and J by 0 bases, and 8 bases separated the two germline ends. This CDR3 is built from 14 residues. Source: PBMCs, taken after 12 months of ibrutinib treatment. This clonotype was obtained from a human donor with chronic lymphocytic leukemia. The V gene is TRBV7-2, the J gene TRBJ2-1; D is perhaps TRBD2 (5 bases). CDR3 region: CASSPSGSYNEQFF. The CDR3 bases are TGTGCCAGCAGCCCCAGCGGCTCCTACAATGAGCAGTTCTTC.